These 15 T cell receptor beta chains share one sample of origin, sequenced in a study of shared clonotypes between healthy human individuals. Sequencing used immunoSEQ multiplex PCR; TCRdb keeps in-frame clones, though not all of them. This table holds 550,000 to 850,000 clones, 55% to 80% found once. The specimen was memory CD4+ T cells sorted from blood. Documented subset: CD45RA-negative fraction. All receptors derive from a woman between 25 and 40 years old in good health.

This clone was seen a handful of times. The V and J genes are TRBV19 and TRBJ1-5, with D maybe TRBD1 (5 bases). There are 12 residues in the CDR3. V shed 10 bases and J shed 9 bases, with 16 bases lying between them. The germline V gene has CDR1 LNHDA and CDR2 SQIVND (reference sequence). CDR3 residues: CATLQVGGPQHF. The CDR3 DNA is TGTGCCACCCTACAGGTTGGTGGGCCCCAGCATTTT.

The V gene is TRBV25-1, the J gene TRBJ2-5, with TRBD2 identical over 10 bases. Unmatched junction bases numbered 9, after V lost 3 bases and J lost 2 bases. The CDR3 is made up of 17 amino acids. Germline V lookup: CDR1 MGHDK, CDR2 SYGVNS. In DNA form, the CDR3 reads TGTGCCAGCAGTGAGCGGGACAGCGGGAGGGCACAAGAGACCCAGTACTTC. As protein: CASSERDSGRAQETQYF.

The chain couples TRBV5-8 to TRBJ2-3, with D uncertain. The CDR3 totals 15 residues. Germline lookup yields CDR1 SGHTS and CDR2 YDEGEE. Trimming stripped 0 bases from V and 0 bases from J, with 8 bases between. DNA for the CDR3: TGTGCCAGCAGCTTGGGTGGGTTAAGCACAGATACGCAGTATTTT. Protein product: CASSLGGLSTDTQYF. Full variable domain (missing parts from reference TRBV5-8 and TRBJ2-3): EAGVTQSPTHLIKTRGQQATLRCSPISGHTSVYWYQQALGLGLQFLLWYDEGEERNRGNFPPRFSGRQFPNYSSELNVNALELEDSALYLCASSLGGLSTDTQYFGPGTRLTVL.

V and J are TRBV28 and TRBJ2-3; the match to TRBD2 covers 10 bases. This CDR3 has 15 amino acids. V shed 3 bases, J shed 6 bases, and the junction held 6 bases outside the gene matches. Germline CDR1 is MDHEN and CDR2 is SYDVKM. The CDR3 loop reads CASSFSSGRGDTQYF. The DNA of the CDR3 is TGTGCCAGCAGTTTTTCTAGCGGGAGAGGGGATACGCAGTATTTT. The whole variable domain, remainder taken from reference TRBV28 and TRBJ2-3, is DVKVTQSSRYLVKRTGEKVFLECVQDMDHENMFWYRQDPGLGLRLIYFSYDVKMKEKGDIPEGYSVSREKKERFSLILESASTNQTSMYLCASSFSSGRGDTQYFGPGTRLTVL.

The gene calls are TRBV30 and TRBJ2-7; tentatively, D is TRBD1 or TRBD2 (5 bases each). V was shortened by 3 bases and J by 6 bases, with 24 bases between the two germline ends. In germline, CDR1 is GTSNPN, CDR2 SVGIG (reference sequence). This CDR3 region has 16 residues. The CDR3 sequence is CAWSHPLGTPSREQYF. CDR3 DNA sequence: TGTGCCTGGAGCCACCCGCTAGGGACCCCCTCTCGCGAGCAGTACTTC. Combining the CDR3 with reference TRBV30 and TRBJ2-7 gives the whole variable domain SQTIHQWPATLVQPVGSPLSLECTVEGTSNPNLYWYRQAAGRGLQLLFYSVGIGQISSEVPQNLSASRPQDRQFILSSKKLLLSDSGFYLCAWSHPLGTPSREQYFGPGTRLTVT.

This clone appeared once. This sample also contains other DNA sequences that code for the same CDR3. The gene calls are TRBV10-3 and TRBJ1-1; D remains unclear. Germline assignment: CDR1 ENHRY and CDR2 SYGVKD. V shed 0 bases and J shed 1 base, with 3 bases lying between them. The length of the CDR3 is 13 residues. The CDR3 here is CAISESRNTEAFF. DNA for the CDR3: TGTGCCATCAGTGAGTCTCGGAACACTGAAGCTTTCTTT.

Regarding this clone: Distinct nucleotide sequences in the sample also encode this CDR3. This rearrangement joins TRBV29-1 to TRBJ2-2, with 9 bases lining up with TRBD2. The CDR3 has 13 residues. Germline CDR1 and CDR2: SQVTM and ANQGSEA. The trim removed 3 bases at V and 4 bases at J, leaving 0 bases unmatched. In nucleotides, the CDR3 is TGCAGCGTTGATAGCGGGGGCACCGGGGAGCTGTTTTTT. This translates into CSVDSGGTGELFF.

This chain uses TRBV27 with TRBJ2-6, with D possibly TRBD1 on 6 matching bases. Germline values: CDR1 MNHEY, CDR2 SMNVEV (reference sequence). The CDR3 spans 17 residues. Deletions cut 8 bases from V and 0 bases from J, with 17 bases between. The CDR3 DNA reads as TGTGCCAGCCGAAGTCAAATAGGGGGCTCTGGGGCCAACGTCCTGACTTTC. Translated: CASRSQIGGSGANVLTF.

This clone was counted between two and nine times. The rearrangement joins TRBV7-2 to TRBJ1-6; D ambiguous. The CDR3 extends over 12 amino acids. Trimming stripped 3 bases from V and 10 bases from J, with 7 bases between. CDR1 is SGHTA and CDR2 is FQGNSA in the germline V gene. The CDR3 spells CASSFIRSPLHF. The CDR3 DNA is TGTGCCAGCAGCTTTATCAGGTCACCCCTCCACTTT.

The chain recombines TRBV18 with TRBJ2-1, with 10 bases lining up with TRBD2. CDR1 KGHSH and CDR2 LQKENI come from the germline V gene. There are 15 residues in the CDR3. Trimming at V came to 1 base and at J to 8 bases, leaving 5 bases not matched to a gene. CDR3 sequence (DNA): TGTGCCAGCTCACCACGGCTAGCGGGAGTCGATGAGCAGTTCTTC. It codes for CASSPRLAGVDEQFF.

The CDR3 here is CASSVYRNTGELFF. The CDR3 DNA sequence: TGCGCCAGCAGCGTATACAGGAACACCGGGGAGCTGTTTTTT. The chain carries TRBV5-1 and TRBJ2-2; D is unresolved. Germline V lookup: CDR1 SGHRS, CDR2 YFSETQ. This CDR3 has 14 amino acids. The ends were cut back, 4 bases at V and 1 base at J, with 8 bases in the middle.

This clone was seen a handful of times. The chain couples TRBV27 to TRBJ1-2; D might be TRBD1 (6 bases). V lost 5 bases to trimming and J lost 7 bases, with 20 bases between them. The V gene's germline CDR1 is MNHEY and CDR2 SMNVEV (reference sequence). There are 15 residues in the CDR3. The CDR3 is CASSPSSGAPGGYTF. The DNA for the CDR3 is TGTGCCAGCAGTCCTAGCTCGGGGGCCCCGGGTGGCTACACCTTC.

The rearrangement links TRBV5-1 to TRBJ2-5; weak D call: TRBD1 (6 bases). The CDR3 has 14 amino acids. Germline CDR1 and CDR2: SGHRS and YFSETQ. The ends were cut back, 4 bases at V and 4 bases at J, with 14 bases in the middle. The CDR3 bases are TGCGCCAGCAGCGAACAGGGTAGAGGAGAGACCCAGTACTTC. It is translated as CASSEQGRGETQYF.

This chain links TRBV15 with TRBJ1-4; TRBD1 agrees at 11 bases. V lost 1 base and J lost 8; bases outside the gene matches: 6. The germline V gene encodes CDR1 LNHNV and CDR2 YYDKDF (reference sequence). This CDR3 is built from 16 residues. The CDR3 reads CATSRAGTGGREKLFF. The DNA of the CDR3 is TGTGCCACCAGCAGAGCCGGGACAGGGGGGAGAGAAAAACTGTTTTTT. The full variable domain, its missing parts supplied by reference TRBV15 and TRBJ1-4, is DAMVIQNPRYQVTQFGKPVTLSCSQTLNHNVMYWYQQKSSQAPKLLFHYYDKDFNNEADTPDNFQSRRPNTSFCFLDIRSPGLGDTAMYLCATSRAGTGGREKLFFGSGTQLSVL.

This clone has more than one count but fewer than ten. Distinct nucleotide sequences in the sample also encode this CDR3. This chain connects TRBV5-1 to TRBJ2-7; 9 bases align to TRBD1. Germline V gene lookup returns CDR1 SGHRS and CDR2 YFSETQ. The CDR3 contains 14 residues. V was clipped by 0 bases and J by 7 bases; unmatched bases: 5. The chain's CDR3 is CASSLGTGALEQYF. CDR3 coding DNA: TGCGCCAGCAGCTTGGGGACAGGGGCGTTGGAGCAGTACTTC.